The present T cell receptor beta chain was sequenced within a study of blood T cell repertoires in COVID-19. The protocol was immunoSEQ multiplex PCR, while the TCRdb copy is restricted to in-frame clones and leaves out a portion. The profile shows some 200,000 clones, about 88% of them singletons. Between the trimmed V and J ends, which lost 11 bases and 1 base, there was a span of 17 bases. The CDR3 sequence is 14 residues long. From germline, CDR1 is LGHDT and CDR2 YNNKEL (reference sequence). Input material: peripheral blood. The chain uses TRBV3-1 (or the pseudogene TRBV3-2) and TRBJ1-1; no definite D call. The TCR comes from a man in his thirties or forties with active or convalescent COVID-19. DNA for the CDR3: TGTGCCTCGACCCCGCACGGCGGGAACACTGAAGCTTTCTTT. Encoded protein: CASTPHGGNTEAFF.